This T cell receptor beta chain was found in a study of T-cell reconstitution after alpha-beta-depleted transplantation in children. Findings of the study overall: Surviving recipient T cells and thymic progenitors underlay high day-60 TCRbeta diversity in some patients. Approximately two months post-transplant, alpha-beta T cells reportedly originated from several hundred expanded graft clones. Diversity and T-cell counts at one year after transplant derived mostly from new T cells.

For this clonotype: Its antigen remains unidentified.

This sample's TCRbeta library carried unique molecular identifier barcodes. One entry per CDR3 protein, called by TCRdb with MiXCR from the PCR reads. The sample has approximately 630,000 distinct CDR3 sequences, 10% to 15% seen once. This CDR3 region has 13 residues. Trimming cost V 6 bases and J 1 base, with 9 bases left between them. Here the sequenced sample was PBMCs, taken before TCRalphabeta/CD19-depleted stem cell transplant. The TCR comes from a girl aged 2 to 10 with congenital amegakaryocytic thrombocytopenia, due to receive a stem cell transplant. The chain joins TRBV12-3 or TRBV12-4 to TRBJ1-2; no firm D call. Here the CDR3 reads CASRTGLNYGYTF. CDR3 sequence (DNA): TGTGCCAGCAGGACCGGGCTTAACTATGGCTACACCTTC.